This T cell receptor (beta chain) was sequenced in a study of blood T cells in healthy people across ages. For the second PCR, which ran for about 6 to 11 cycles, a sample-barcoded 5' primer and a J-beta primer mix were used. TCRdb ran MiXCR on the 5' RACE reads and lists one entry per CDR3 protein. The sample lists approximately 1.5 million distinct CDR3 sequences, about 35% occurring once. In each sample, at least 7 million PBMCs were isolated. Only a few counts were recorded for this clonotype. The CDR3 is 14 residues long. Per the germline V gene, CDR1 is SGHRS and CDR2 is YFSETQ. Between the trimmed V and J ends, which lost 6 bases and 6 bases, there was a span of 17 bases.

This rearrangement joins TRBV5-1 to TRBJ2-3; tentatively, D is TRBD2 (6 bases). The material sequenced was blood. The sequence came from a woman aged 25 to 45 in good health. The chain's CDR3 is CASNFGGPPDTQYF. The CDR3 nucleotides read TGCGCCAGCAACTTTGGAGGGCCCCCTGATACGCAGTATTTT. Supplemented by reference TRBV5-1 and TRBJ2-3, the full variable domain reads KAGVTQTPRYLIKTRGQQVTLSCSPISGHRSVSWYQQTPGQGLQFLFEYFSETQRNKGNFPGRFSGRQFSNSRSEMNVSTLELGDSALYLCASNFGGPPDTQYFGPGTRLTVL.